This section outlines one T cell receptor beta chain sequence together with its context. What antigen it recognizes has not been identified. Base qualities were left out, and no much larger clone turns up one base away. A distance of 13 bases separates the germline ends of V and J, which lose 5 bases and 2 bases respectively. Counted from cysteine to phenylalanine, this CDR3 has 15 amino acids. Only the CDR3 DNA stays, 45 bases, in frame from base 1. The germline V gene encodes CDR1 MNHEY and CDR2 SVGAGI. This sample stems from a study of blood T cell repertoires in COVID-19 (dated by TCRdb to 2020 to 2022). About the study as a whole: Samples from collaborators originated in the United States, Italy and Spain and spanned both the acute and convalescent phases of COVID-19. Nearly every sample came with metadata listing a de-identified subject ID, COVID-19 status, age in years and sex. The repertoires were released in a freely available public database intended as a resource for research on the immune response to SARS-CoV-2. Samples were obtained from the ongoing ImmuneRACE study (first 160 participants) and from 1,254 subjects provided by 6 global collaborators. The material from the prospective study consisted of cDNA or gDNA derived from T cells, B-cell-depleted T cells, or PBMCs. Where available, HLA class I and class II types were taken from metadata supplied by the sample provider and were not determined by assay-based typing. The dataset comprised deeply sampled blood TCRbeta repertoires from subjects exposed to, actively infected with, or recovered from COVID-19. What the research found in general, with its limitations: How much clinical and demographic metadata was included differed by source and by participant, and the metadata was provided uncurated.

One collaborating source in Seattle enrolled patients during active infection and followed them longitudinally through the course of disease. Whole blood was collected in K2EDTA tubes by collaborating institutions according to the institutions' own protocols. For TCRbeta analysis, collaborators shipped samples as frozen whole blood, isolated PBMCs, or DNA extracted from either of those sample types. The immunoSEQ Assay, a bias-controlled multiplex PCR, was used to amplify TCRbeta CDR3 regions from genomic DNA. Concerning the study's data processing: The number of nucleated cells in each sample was estimated by amplification of reference gene primers within the assay. To quantify the absolute abundance of each unique TCRbeta CDR3 rearrangement, sequence reads were collapsed and filtered. For each sample, productive Simpson clonality was calculated as the square root of Simpson's diversity index across productive rearrangements. Here the immuneACCESS table is served through TCRdb, limited to in-frame sequences with V and J called. Missing clones are a known gap in these copies; in checked studies unresolved V genes cover under half, and the rest lacks a known reason. V and J calls plus clone size are reproduced from that table; the DNA served to infer D and trimming. The sample table lists tens of thousands of clones, 80% to 90% of them with a count of one. Roughly 2.5% of the sample lies in the top ten.

The sequenced sample was peripheral blood. The rearranged chain carries TRBV6-5 and TRBJ2-1; the best D guess is TRBD1, with 5 bases matching. This clonotype originated in a man aged 50 to 60 with COVID-19, enrolled during active disease. The encoded CDR3 is CASSPVGRAYNEQFF. The DNA is TGTGCCAGCAGTCCCGTGGGGCGTGCCTACAATGAGCAGTTCTTC.